These 25 T cell receptor beta chains share one sample of origin, sequenced in a study of T-cell reconstitution after alpha-beta-depleted transplantation in children. A library of TCRbeta sequences, prepared with unique molecular identifiers, was generated. TCRdb used MiXCR to reprocess the PCR reads, holding one entry per CDR3 protein. Of about 400,000 distinct CDR3 sequences listed, about a fifth were seen once; the top ten hold approximately 3.9%. The sample in question was PBMCs from the stem cell graft donor, obtained from the stem cell graft. The receptors here all came from a human donor who donated a stem cell graft to a child with acute myeloid leukemia.

This clonotype was detected only a few times. The chain links TRBV20-1 to TRBJ2-1; 15 nucleotides line up with TRBD2. Per the germline V gene, CDR1 is DFQATT and CDR2 is SNEGSKA (reference sequence). The CDR3 is 17 residues long. V dropped 6 bases and J dropped 7; count of bases not matched to a gene: 13. The CDR3 DNA is TGCAGTGCAAGGACTAGCGGGAGGGCCGCCTTTTTTAATGAGCAGTTCTTC. Translated, it gives CSARTSGRAAFFNEQFF.

This clonotype turned up a few times. The chain combines TRBV29-1 with TRBJ2-1; 11 bases match TRBD2. V was clipped by 5 bases and J by 6 bases; unmatched bases: 6. The CDR3 loop spans 14 amino acids. Germline V lookup: CDR1 SQVTM, CDR2 ANQGSEA. For the CDR3, the DNA is TGCAGCGTTTCACTAGCGGGAGACGGCAATGAGCAGTTCTTC. It yields the protein CSVSLAGDGNEQFF.

J is TRBJ1-5 and V is TRBV12-3 or TRBV12-4; possibly TRBD1 for D (6 bases). Trimming took off 4 bases at V and 4 bases at J, with 11 bases between the two ends. The CDR3 runs to 14 residues. CDR3 bases: TGTGCCAGCAGTTCTTTCAGGGGTAATCAGCCCCAGCATTTT. Protein sequence: CASSSFRGNQPQHF.

This clonotype was seen repeatedly, ten times or more. V usage is TRBV25-1 and J usage is TRBJ1-2, with a tentative D call TRBD1 (5 bases). Germline values: CDR1 MGHDK, CDR2 SYGVNS. V was trimmed by 5 bases and J by 7 bases, leaving 17 bases between them. The CDR3 sequence is 14 residues long. As DNA, the CDR3 is TGTGCCAGCAGTACAACGACGGACATCTCTGGCTACACCTTC. Translation: CASSTTTDISGYTF.

The chain is built from TRBV29-1 and TRBJ2-1; TRBD2 matches 9 bases. This CDR3 has 13 residues. Per germline, CDR1 SQVTM and CDR2 ANQGSEA. Germline trimming cut 8 bases from V and 5 bases from J; bases unmatched to any gene: 7. CDR3: CSLAASGNNEQFF. The CDR3 DNA is TGCAGCCTCGCGGCTAGCGGGAACAATGAGCAGTTCTTC.

V gene TRBV12-3 or TRBV12-4 combines with J gene TRBJ1-5; D might be TRBD1 (5 bases). V shed 7 bases and J shed 0 bases, with 22 bases lying between them. This CDR3 has 18 residues. The DNA for the CDR3 is TGTGCCAGCACGCTGTCCCAGACAGACGGTTATAGCAATCAGCCCCAGCATTTT. It codes for CASTLSQTDGYSNQPQHF.

A few counts support this clonotype. The chain uses TRBV20-1 and TRBJ2-7, with TRBD2 matching over 10 bases. CDR1 and CDR2 from the germline V gene are DFQATT and SNEGSKA (reference sequence). This CDR3 contains 15 residues. V trimming: 6 bases; J trimming: 6 bases; junction bases outside the gene matches: 14. CDR3 in amino acids: CSASPGTSATLEQYF. CDR3 bases: TGCAGTGCCTCCCCCGGGACTAGCGCCACTCTCGAGCAGTACTTC.

This clonotype was observed a few times. CDR3 region: CASRVQGPGETQYF. DNA of the CDR3: TGTGCCAGCAGGGTGCAGGGCCCCGGTGAGACCCAGTACTTC. This chain connects TRBV6-2 or TRBV6-3 to TRBJ2-5; tentative D call: TRBD1 (5 bases). CDR1 is MNHEY, CDR2 SVGEGT, per germline. V lost 6 bases and J lost 5, with 16 bases in between. The CDR3 runs 14 residues.

This clonotype was seen repeatedly, ten times or more. V gene TRBV15 combines with J gene TRBJ2-1; a weak D match, TRBD1 (6 bases). Germline assignment: CDR1 LNHNV and CDR2 YYDKDF (reference sequence). CDR3 size: 15 residues. The V gene lost 1 base and the J gene lost 0 bases, with 7 bases spanning the gap. The DNA for the CDR3 is TGTGCCACCAGCAGAGGAGGGGGCTCCTACAATGAGCAGTTCTTC. Translated: CATSRGGGSYNEQFF.

This clonotype was counted at least ten times. The chain employs TRBV12-3 or TRBV12-4 and TRBJ2-7, with TRBD1 identical over 8 bases. The CDR3 totals 17 residues. After removal of 6 bases from V and 0 bases from J, the junction contained 13 bases not matched to a gene. The DNA for the CDR3 is TGTGCCAGCAGGTTTCCCGGACAGGGCTCCGACTCCTACGAGCAGTACTTC. This gives the protein CASRFPGQGSDSYEQYF.

This clonotype was seen repeatedly, ten times or more. The chain couples TRBV20-1 to TRBJ2-7; TRBD2 matches at 9 bases. V trimming: 8 bases; J trimming: 6 bases; junction bases outside the gene matches: 8. The CDR3 totals 12 residues. Germline loops: CDR1 DFQATT, CDR2 SNEGSKA (reference sequence). CDR3 coding DNA: TGCAGTCCTCTAGCGGGACATTCCGAGCAGTACTTC. It yields the protein CSPLAGHSEQYF.

The chain uses TRBV12-3 or TRBV12-4 and TRBJ2-5, with 10 bases fitting TRBD2. The CDR3 has 15 residues. V was clipped by 6 bases and J by 4 bases; unmatched bases: 8. CDR3 nucleotide sequence: TGTGCCAGCAGGGCGCAAGCGGGAGGGAGAGAGACCCAGTACTTC. Amino acids: CASRAQAGGRETQYF.

This clonotype was picked up one time. This chain uses TRBV5-1 with TRBJ2-7, with 8 bases that match TRBD2. V trimming: 1 base; J trimming: 4 bases; junction bases outside the gene matches: 4. Germline CDR1 is SGHRS and CDR2 is YFSETQ. The CDR3 contains 14 residues. CDR3 protein: CASSLLGRGYEQYF. CDR3 in DNA: TGCGCCAGCAGCTTGCTCGGGAGGGGGTACGAGCAGTACTTC.

This clonotype has a count of ten or more. The chain is built from TRBV12-3 or TRBV12-4 and TRBJ2-3; D is tentatively TRBD1 or TRBD2 (5 bases each). Trimming stripped 2 bases from V and 0 bases from J, with 9 bases between. The CDR3 spans 15 residues. The CDR3 loop reads CASSLQGASTDTQYF. The CDR3 coding sequence is TGTGCCAGCAGTTTACAGGGAGCTAGCACAGATACGCAGTATTTT.

Worth noting for this clonotype: Mismatch with germline at one junction end may stem from a read error. The CDR3 region is CATSEGPAYEQYF. The CDR3 DNA reads as TGTGCCACCAGTGAAGGACCAGCCTACGAGCAGTACTTC. The rearrangement links TRBV10-3 to TRBJ2-7, with D uncertain. CDR1 is ENHRY and CDR2 is SYGVKD in the germline V gene. The CDR3 sequence is 13 residues long.

V and J are TRBV28 and TRBJ2-7, with D hard to call. V lost 6 bases and J lost 3, with 15 bases in between. CDR3 size: 14 residues. Germline V gene data show CDR1 as MDHEN and CDR2 as SYDVKM. The CDR3 loop reads CASRPFRRLYEQYF. The CDR3 DNA sequence: TGTGCCAGCAGGCCTTTCCGGCGGCTCTACGAGCAGTACTTC. The whole variable domain, filled in from reference TRBV28 and TRBJ2-7, reads DVKVTQSSRYLVKRTGEKVFLECVQDMDHENMFWYRQDPGLGLRLIYFSYDVKMKEKGDIPEGYSVSREKKERFSLILESASTNQTSMYLCASRPFRRLYEQYFGPGTRLTVT.

This clonotype was counted a single time. The chain couples TRBV7-2 to TRBJ1-1; D unresolved. The length of the CDR3 is 13 residues. The V and J ends lost 0 bases and 11 bases respectively, with 13 bases between them. Germline loops: CDR1 SGHTA, CDR2 FQGNSA. This chain's CDR3 is CASSLALLPPAFF. CDR3 in DNA: TGTGCCAGCAGCTTAGCGTTGTTACCGCCGGCTTTCTTT.

The chain is built from TRBV12-3 or TRBV12-4 and TRBJ2-1, with 7 bases matching TRBD2. V was clipped by 7 bases and J by 9 bases; unmatched bases: 12. The CDR3 loop spans 14 amino acids. For the CDR3, the DNA is TGTGCCAGCAAATGGGGGGTACTAGCGAGTGAGCAGTTCTTC. Translated, it gives CASKWGVLASEQFF.

A few counts support this clonotype. The V gene is TRBV2, the J gene TRBJ2-7, with D perhaps matching TRBD2 (6 bases). V was cut by 3 bases and J by 1 base, with 13 bases left in between. The germline CDR1 and CDR2 sequences are SNHLY and FYNNEI. The CDR3 runs to 15 residues. The CDR3 DNA is TGTGCCAGCAGTGATGGCGGGGTCCCTTCCTACGAGCAGTACTTC. Translation gives CASSDGGVPSYEQYF.

The V gene is TRBV9, the J gene TRBJ2-3; 10 nucleotides match TRBD2. The CDR3 has 17 residues. With 1 base clipped from V and 2 bases from J, the junction kept 7 bases outside the gene matches. CDR1 is SGDLS, CDR2 YYNGEE, per germline. The CDR3 sequence is CASSVQPSGSSTDTQYF. The CDR3 DNA reads TGTGCCAGCAGCGTACAGCCTAGCGGGAGTTCCACAGATACGCAGTATTTT.

The chain has TRBV29-1 and TRBJ2-2; D remains unclear. Trimming cost V 0 bases and J 8 bases, with 7 bases left between them. The CDR3 consists of 12 residues. CDR1 and CDR2 (germline): SQVTM, ANQGSEA. CDR3 in DNA: TGCAGCGTTGAAGAAACTCAGGGGGAGCTGTTTTTT. It is translated as CSVEETQGELFF.

This clonotype occurred many times. The chain uses TRBV20-1 and TRBJ2-1, with D uncertain. Trimming took off 4 bases at V and 5 bases at J, with 12 bases between the two ends. Looked up from germline, CDR1 is DFQATT and CDR2 is SNEGSKA (reference sequence). The CDR3 is made up of 13 amino acids. The CDR3 sequence: CSAITYLNNEQFF. Here the CDR3 DNA reads TGCAGTGCTATCACGTACTTAAACAATGAGCAGTTCTTC.

This clonotype has a handful of counts. The rearrangement uses TRBV20-1 and TRBJ1-1, with 8 bases aligning to TRBD1. Germline V lookup: CDR1 DFQATT, CDR2 SNEGSKA (reference sequence). J lost 8 bases, V lost 0 bases, and 5 bases had no gene match. This CDR3 comprises 13 residues. As DNA, the CDR3 is TGCAGTGCTAGAGATTCAGGGGGCCTGGAAGCTTTCTTT. Its translation is CSARDSGGLEAFF.

The CDR3, as DNA: TGTGCCAGCAGTCCGGGGGGCGGGCCTTCCTACAATGAGCAGTTCTTC. Amino acids: CASSPGGGPSYNEQFF. This sequence joins TRBV12-3 or TRBV12-4 and TRBJ2-1; D might be TRBD2 (7 bases). CDR3 size: 16 residues. Trimming cost V 5 bases and J 1 base, with 15 bases left between them.

The chain combines TRBV4-1 with TRBJ2-7; 15 bases are shared with TRBD2. V shed 3 bases and J 3 bases; nucleotides not matched to a gene: 3. Looked up from germline, CDR1 is MGHRA and CDR2 is YSYEKL. The CDR3 is 16 amino acids. CDR3 bases: TGCGCCAGCAGCCAGGGGACTAGCGGGAGGATCTACGAGCAGTACTTC. Translated: CASSQGTSGRIYEQYF.